This T cell receptor beta chain was retrieved from a study of shared clonotypes between healthy human individuals. At the level of the study: Per donor, three plates held CD4 naive cells, three held CD4 memory, two held CD8 naive and one held CD8 memory. Overall study results and limits: Rarefaction analysis demonstrated incomplete sorted-subset sequencing notwithstanding large depth. Sample collection involved blood only; tissue repertoires are likely different. Clonotype sharing among donors was thought likely to change with sequencing depth.

Naive CD8 cells lacked CD45RO, underwent positive selection for CCR7 and left out terminally differentiated effector memory CD45RA+ cells. The germline V and J ends were trimmed by 3 bases and 11 bases, with 10 bases remaining between them. This CDR3 is built from 11 residues. Germline V CDR1 and CDR2: MDHEN, SYDVKM. A word on this clone: The target antigen is unknown.

The data were produced by immunoSEQ multiplex PCR, yet TCRdb's version contains in-frame clones alone and is incomplete. The sample carries about 2 million clones, approximately 95% recorded once. The chain is built from TRBV28 and TRBJ1-1; D unresolved. Specimen: naive CD8+ T cells sorted from blood. The origin of this receptor is a man younger than 35 in good health. CDR3 nucleotides: TGTGCCAGCAGTTTCGGGCAGGAGGCTTTCTTT. It yields the protein CASSFGQEAFF. Drawing the rest from reference TRBV28 and TRBJ1-1, the complete variable domain is DVKVTQSSRYLVKRTGEKVFLECVQDMDHENMFWYRQDPGLGLRLIYFSYDVKMKEKGDIPEGYSVSREKKERFSLILESASTNQTSMYLCASSFGQEAFFGQGTRLTVV.